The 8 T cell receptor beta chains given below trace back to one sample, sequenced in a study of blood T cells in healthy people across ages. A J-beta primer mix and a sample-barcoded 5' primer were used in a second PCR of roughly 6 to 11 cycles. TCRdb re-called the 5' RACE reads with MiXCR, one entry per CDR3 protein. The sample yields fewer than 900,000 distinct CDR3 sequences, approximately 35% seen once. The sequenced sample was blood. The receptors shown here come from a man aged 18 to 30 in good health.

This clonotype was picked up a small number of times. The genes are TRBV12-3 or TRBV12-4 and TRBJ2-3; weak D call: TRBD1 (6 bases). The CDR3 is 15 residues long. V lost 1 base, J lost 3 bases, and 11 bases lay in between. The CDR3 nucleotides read TGTGCCAGCAGTTTAGAGGGGGTCGTTACAGATACGCAGTATTTT. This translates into CASSLEGVVTDTQYF.

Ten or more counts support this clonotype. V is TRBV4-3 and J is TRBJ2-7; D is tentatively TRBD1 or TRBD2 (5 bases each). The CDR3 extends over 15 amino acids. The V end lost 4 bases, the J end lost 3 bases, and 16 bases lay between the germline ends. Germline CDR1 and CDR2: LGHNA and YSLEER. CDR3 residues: CASSPGAGLDYEQYF. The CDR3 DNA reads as TGCGCCAGCAGCCCCGGGGCAGGGCTGGACTACGAGCAGTACTTC.

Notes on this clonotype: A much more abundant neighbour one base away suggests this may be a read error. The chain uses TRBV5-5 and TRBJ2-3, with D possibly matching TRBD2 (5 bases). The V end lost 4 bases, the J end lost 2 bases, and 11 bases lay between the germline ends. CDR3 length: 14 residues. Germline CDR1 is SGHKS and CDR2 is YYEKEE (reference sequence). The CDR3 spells CASSRHGDTDTQYF. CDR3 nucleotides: TGTGCCAGCAGCAGACACGGGGACACAGATACGCAGTATTTT.

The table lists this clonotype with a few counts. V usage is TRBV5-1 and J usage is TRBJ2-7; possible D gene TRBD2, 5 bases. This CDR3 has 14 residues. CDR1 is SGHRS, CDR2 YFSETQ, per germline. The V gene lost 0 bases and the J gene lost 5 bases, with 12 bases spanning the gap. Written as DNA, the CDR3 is TGCGCCAGCAGCTTGGTAGGACTCGCCAACGAGCAGTACTTC. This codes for CASSLVGLANEQYF.

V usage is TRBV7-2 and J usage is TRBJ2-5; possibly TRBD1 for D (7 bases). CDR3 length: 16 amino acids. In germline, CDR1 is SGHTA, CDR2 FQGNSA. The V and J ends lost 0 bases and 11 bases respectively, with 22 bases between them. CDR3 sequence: CASSLAGRGVDNEQYF. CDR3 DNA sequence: TGTGCCAGCAGCTTAGCTGGCAGGGGGGTAGACAATGAGCAGTACTTC.

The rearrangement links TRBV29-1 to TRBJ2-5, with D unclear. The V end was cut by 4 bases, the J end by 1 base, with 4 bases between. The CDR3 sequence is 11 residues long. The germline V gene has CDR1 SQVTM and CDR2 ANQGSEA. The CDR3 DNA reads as TGCAGCGTTGGGGTCCAAGAGACCCAGTACTTC. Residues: CSVGVQETQYF. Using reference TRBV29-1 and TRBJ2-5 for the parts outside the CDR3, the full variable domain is SAVISQKPSRDICQRGTSLTIQCQVDSQVTMMFWYRQQPGQSLTLIATANQGSEATYESGFVIDKFPISRPNLTFSTLTVSNMSPEDSSIYLCSVGVQETQYFGPGTRLLVL.

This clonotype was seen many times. CDR3 DNA sequence: TGTGCCAGCAGTTTATACACTGAAGCTTTCTTT. Translating it yields CASSLYTEAFF. This chain links TRBV12-3 or TRBV12-4 with TRBJ1-1, with no clear D. The CDR3 consists of 11 residues. Deletions cut 2 bases from V and 3 bases from J, with 1 base between.

CDR3 protein: CASSLVRGTNEQFF. Here the CDR3 DNA reads TGTGCCAGCAGCTTAGTTCGGGGTACAAATGAGCAGTTCTTC. The V gene is TRBV7-2, the J gene TRBJ2-1, with D possibly being TRBD2 (5 bases). The V end was cut by 1 base, the J end by 7 bases, with 11 bases between. This CDR3 region has 14 residues. Germline CDR1 is SGHTA and CDR2 is FQGNSA.